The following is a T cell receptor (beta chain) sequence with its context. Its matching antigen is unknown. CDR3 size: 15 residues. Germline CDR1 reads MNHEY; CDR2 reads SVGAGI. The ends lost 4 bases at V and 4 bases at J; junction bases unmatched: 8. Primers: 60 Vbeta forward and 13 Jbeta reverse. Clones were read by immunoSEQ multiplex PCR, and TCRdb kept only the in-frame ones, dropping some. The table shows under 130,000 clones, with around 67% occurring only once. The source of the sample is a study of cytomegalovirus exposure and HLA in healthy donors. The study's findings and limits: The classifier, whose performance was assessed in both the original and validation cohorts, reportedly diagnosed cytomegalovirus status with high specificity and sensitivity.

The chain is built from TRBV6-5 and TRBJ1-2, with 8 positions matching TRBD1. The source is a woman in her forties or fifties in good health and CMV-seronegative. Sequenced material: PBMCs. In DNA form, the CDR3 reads TGTGCCAGCAGTTTTTTTCAGGGGGCCTCCTATGGCTACACCTTC. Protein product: CASSFFQGASYGYTF.